A single sample gave rise to the 27 T cell receptor beta chains below, sequenced in a study of T cell repertoires in cytomegalovirus infection. TCRdb analysed the reads with MiXCR anew, one entry per CDR3 protein. Of about 70,000 distinct CDR3 sequences detected, roughly 22% appear once; the ten largest clones hold about 63%. What these receptors recognize is not known. The material sequenced was CD8+ T cells from cultured PBMCs, taken from culture after CMV antigen stimulation. The source is a human donor in good health (CMV status not recorded). Some clones in this sample may be carry-over from other donors' samples.

This clonotype came up a few times. This chain links TRBV4-1 with TRBJ2-7; D ambiguous. CDR1 and CDR2 from the germline V gene are MGHRA and YSYEKL. V was trimmed by 5 bases and J by 0 bases, leaving 14 bases between them. This CDR3 contains 15 residues. CDR3 sequence (DNA): TGCGCCAGCAGCTCCACACCGGACGGCTCCTACGAGCAGTACTTC. Its protein product is CASSSTPDGSYEQYF.

This clonotype was seen only a few times. The chain has TRBV4-1 and TRBJ1-6, with no clear D. V was clipped by 4 bases and J by 0 bases, with 16 bases between them. Germline V CDR1 and CDR2: MGHRA, YSYEKL. The CDR3 runs to 18 residues. The CDR3 sequence: CASSLPKDGSSYNSPLHF. CDR3 coding DNA: TGCGCCAGCAGCCTCCCCAAGGACGGGAGCTCCTATAATTCACCCCTCCACTTT.

The V gene is TRBV7-8, the J gene TRBJ2-2; TRBD2 might be the D (5 bases). Germline V lookup: CDR1 SGHVS, CDR2 FQNEAQ. CDR3 length: 15 amino acids. Trimming removed 6 bases from V and 2 bases from J, with 13 bases in between. The chain's CDR3 is CASSPDYPNTGELFF. CDR3 sequence (DNA): TGTGCCAGCAGTCCAGACTACCCCAACACCGGGGAGCTGTTTTTT.

This chain joins TRBV7-9 and TRBJ2-7; no firm D call. Looked up from germline, CDR1 is SEHNR and CDR2 is FQNEAQ (reference sequence). The CDR3 has 15 residues. Trimming shortened V by 4 bases and J by 0 bases, and 13 bases separated the two germline ends. CDR3 bases: TGTGCCAGCAGCTCCCGGGCCTGGAGCTCCTACGAGCAGTACTTC. Translation gives CASSSRAWSSYEQYF.

The V gene is TRBV7-6, the J gene TRBJ1-4, with 8 bases fitting TRBD1. Losses at the gene ends were 9 bases for V and 7 bases for J; bases not matched to a gene: 19. This CDR3 has 17 residues. CDR1 and CDR2 (germline): SGHVS, FNYEAQ. CDR3 sequence reads: CASSSFPAGTGSEKLFF. The CDR3 nucleotides read TGTGCCAGTAGCAGCTTCCCTGCCGGGACAGGTAGTGAAAAACTGTTTTTT. The variable domain in full, with the rest retrieved from reference TRBV7-6 and TRBJ1-4, is GAGVSQSPRYKVTKRGQDVALRCDPISGHVSLYWYRQALGQGPEFLTYFNYEAQQDKSGLPNDRFSAERPEGSISTLTIQRTEQRDSAMYRCASSSFPAGTGSEKLFFGSGTQLSVL.

The table lists this clonotype with a few counts. The chain is built from TRBV19 and TRBJ2-7; TRBD2 is a possible D gene (5 bases). The germline V gene has CDR1 LNHDA and CDR2 SQIVND (reference sequence). The CDR3 has 16 amino acids. V was shortened by 5 bases and J by 3 bases, with 20 bases between the two germline ends. The CDR3 loop is CASSASASHLFYEQYF. The DNA of the CDR3 is TGTGCCAGTAGTGCCTCCGCTAGCCACCTCTTCTACGAGCAGTACTTC.

The chain carries TRBV7-2 and TRBJ1-2; possibly TRBD1 for D (6 bases). CDR3 length equals 15 residues. Trimming took off 5 bases at V and 6 bases at J, with 19 bases between the two ends. Per germline, CDR1 SGHTA and CDR2 FQGNSA. The CDR3 is CASSPVGGGVDGYTF. CDR3 bases: TGTGCCAGCAGCCCGGTAGGGGGGGGCGTGGATGGCTACACCTTC. Variable domain in full (rest from reference TRBV7-2 and TRBJ1-2): GAGVSQSPSNKVTEKGKDVELRCDPISGHTALYWYRQSLGQGLEFLIYFQGNSAPDKSGLPSDRFSAERTGGSVSTLTIQRTQQEDSAVYLCASSPVGGGVDGYTFGSGTRLTVV.

V usage is TRBV6-5 and J usage is TRBJ2-2; possible D gene TRBD1, 6 bases. The V gene's germline CDR1 is MNHEY and CDR2 SVGAGI. Trimming pared 4 bases from V and 5 bases from J, leaving 8 bases between. This CDR3 contains 13 residues. CDR3 in amino acids: CASSSTGTGELFF. The CDR3 DNA reads TGTGCCAGCAGTTCGACAGGTACCGGGGAGCTGTTTTTT.

This chain uses TRBV6-6 with TRBJ1-1; D unclear. The CDR3 has 12 residues. Germline loops: CDR1 MNHNY, CDR2 SVGAGI (reference sequence). V lost 8 bases, J lost 4 bases, and 11 bases lay in between. For the CDR3, the DNA is TGTGCCAGCCGGAGGGATGGCACTGAAGCTTTCTTT. Translating gives CASRRDGTEAFF.

This clonotype was picked up a small number of times. This rearrangement joins TRBV6-2 or TRBV6-3 to TRBJ1-5; possible D gene TRBD1, 6 bases. Trimming shortened V by 0 bases and J by 6 bases, and 12 bases separated the two germline ends. Germline V gene sequence: CDR1 MNHEY, CDR2 SVGEGT. This CDR3 has 15 amino acids. CDR3 protein: CASSYSLGGPQPQHF. In DNA, the CDR3 is TGTGCCAGCAGTTACTCCCTCGGGGGCCCTCAGCCCCAGCATTTT.

There are a few counts of this clonotype. The chain links TRBV6-5 to TRBJ2-5; 7 bases are a match to TRBD2. Germline trimming cut 2 bases from V and 5 bases from J; bases unmatched to any gene: 8. The CDR3 is 15 amino acids. Germline CDR1 and CDR2: MNHEY and SVGAGI. CDR3 sequence reads: CASSYTSGGKETQYF. The CDR3 coding sequence is TGTGCCAGCAGTTACACCTCCGGGGGGAAGGAGACCCAGTACTTC.

This rearrangement joins TRBV25-1 to TRBJ2-7; 8 bases are a match to TRBD2. The ends lost 0 bases at V and 0 bases at J; junction bases unmatched: 19. The length of the CDR3 is 21 residues. Per the germline V gene, CDR1 is MGHDK and CDR2 is SYGVNS. This CDR3 is CASSEYGEPVNVAGRSYEQYF. CDR3 DNA sequence: TGTGCCAGCAGTGAATATGGGGAGCCGGTGAACGTAGCGGGGCGCTCCTACGAGCAGTACTTC.

Comment on this clonotype: The junction differs from germline at one of its ends, possibly a read error. The chain uses TRBV7-7 and TRBJ2-1; 11 bases are shared with TRBD2. The CDR3 is made up of 16 amino acids. CDR1 and CDR2 (germline): SSHAT, FNYEAQ (reference sequence). DNA of the CDR3: TGTGCTAGCAGCCCCACGACTAGCGGGGCCCTTAATGAGCAGTTCTTC. It translates to CASSPTTSGALNEQFF.

This clonotype was counted only a few times. The V and J genes are TRBV7-2 and TRBJ1-1; unclear D gene. CDR3 length equals 15 residues. Germline V gene lookup returns CDR1 SGHTA and CDR2 FQGNSA. V lost 4 bases and J lost 0, with 12 bases in between. The CDR3 spells CASSSWTVMNTEAFF. In DNA form, the CDR3 reads TGTGCCAGCAGCTCCTGGACGGTGATGAACACTGAAGCTTTCTTT.

This clonotype was counted a few times. The rearrangement uses TRBV28 and TRBJ2-1, with D uncertain. Germline V gives CDR1 MDHEN, CDR2 SYDVKM. The germline V and J ends were trimmed by 2 bases and 5 bases, with 7 bases remaining between them. This CDR3 spans 13 amino acids. CDR3 sequence reads: CASSLVPDNEQFF. CDR3 bases: TGTGCCAGCAGTTTAGTTCCGGACAATGAGCAGTTCTTC.

The chain employs TRBV3-1 and TRBJ1-2, with D unresolved. The V gene's germline CDR1 is LGHDT and CDR2 YNNKEL (reference sequence). The CDR3 is made up of 15 amino acids. Trimming cost V 0 bases and J 0 bases, with 8 bases left between them. The CDR3 sequence is CASSQDPGPNYGYTF. In nucleotides, the CDR3 is TGTGCCAGCAGCCAAGATCCGGGCCCTAACTATGGCTACACCTTC. The entire variable domain, with the rest obtained from reference TRBV3-1 and TRBJ1-2, is as follows: DTAVSQTPKYLVTQMGNDKSIKCEQNLGHDTMYWYKQDSKKFLKIMFSYNNKELIINETVPNRFSPKSPDKAHLNLHINSLELGDSAVYFCASSQDPGPNYGYTFGSGTRLTVV.

J is TRBJ1-1 and V is TRBV6-2 or TRBV6-3; D uncertain. Germline V gene sequence: CDR1 MNHEY, CDR2 SVGEGT. This CDR3 comprises 12 residues. Trimming left V 0 bases short and J 14 bases short, with 13 bases between. CDR3 in amino acids: CASSYSLGSLFF. Written as DNA, the CDR3 is TGTGCCAGCAGTTACTCGTTGGGCTCACTCTTCTTT.

This clonotype was observed once. The V and J genes are TRBV6-5 and TRBJ2-7; D gene uncertain. Trimming removed 3 bases at V and 0 bases at J, with 9 bases between. Germline loops: CDR1 MNHEY, CDR2 SVGAGI. The CDR3 is made up of 14 amino acids. This CDR3 reads CASSYKLSSYEQYF. CDR3 nucleotides: TGTGCCAGCAGTTATAAATTGAGCTCCTACGAGCAGTACTTC.

This clonotype was counted ten times or more. V usage is TRBV7-2 and J usage is TRBJ2-2; 7 nucleotides match TRBD1. The CDR3 spans 15 residues. J lost 1 base, V lost 4 bases, and 3 bases had no gene match. Germline V lookup: CDR1 SGHTA, CDR2 FQGNSA. The CDR3 region has the DNA TGTGCCAGCAGCTCACGGACAGGGAACACCGGGGAGCTGTTTTTT. Encoded protein: CASSSRTGNTGELFF.

This clonotype showed up just a few times. The gene calls are TRBV7-6 and TRBJ2-5, with a tentative D call TRBD2 (6 bases). Trimming shortened V by 2 bases and J by 1 base, and 17 bases separated the two germline ends. Per germline, CDR1 SGHVS and CDR2 FNYEAQ. The CDR3 loop spans 17 amino acids. DNA for the CDR3: TGTGCCAGCAGCTTACGCGGCGCCGGGGACTCCCAAGAGACCCAGTACTTC. This codes for CASSLRGAGDSQETQYF. Variable domain in full (rest from reference TRBV7-6 and TRBJ2-5): GAGVSQSPRYKVTKRGQDVALRCDPISGHVSLYWYRQALGQGPEFLTYFNYEAQQDKSGLPNDRFSAERPEGSISTLTIQRTEQRDSAMYRCASSLRGAGDSQETQYFGPGTRLLVL.

The V and J genes are TRBV7-2 and TRBJ1-2; a weak D match, TRBD1 (5 bases). Germline V lookup: CDR1 SGHTA, CDR2 FQGNSA. V was cut by 0 bases and J by 0 bases, with 11 bases left in between. This CDR3 is built from 16 residues. DNA for the CDR3: TGTGCCAGCAGCTTAGCGCAGGGACGAACTAACTATGGCTACACCTTC. Protein sequence: CASSLAQGRTNYGYTF.

This chain joins TRBV6-5 and TRBJ1-5; D uncertain. This CDR3 contains 13 residues. Germline CDR1 and CDR2: MNHEY and SVGAGI. The germline V and J ends were trimmed by 2 bases and 5 bases, with 7 bases remaining between them. The CDR3 nucleotides read TGTGCCAGCAGTTACAGGGAAGATCAGCCCCAGCATTTT. Translation gives CASSYREDQPQHF.

The chain is built from TRBV7-9 and TRBJ2-4; D unclear. Trimming took off 0 bases at V and 5 bases at J, with 11 bases between the two ends. The CDR3 covers 15 residues. Germline loops: CDR1 SEHNR, CDR2 FQNEAQ (reference sequence). The CDR3 here is CASSLASGRQNIQYF. CDR3 DNA sequence: TGTGCCAGCAGCTTAGCGTCTGGGCGGCAAAACATTCAGTACTTC.

This clonotype was counted only a few times. The J gene is TRBJ1-2, the V gene TRBV4-1; TRBD1 might be the D (6 bases). The CDR3 sequence is 16 residues long. V lost 3 bases to trimming and J lost 4 bases, with 18 bases between them. Germline V gene data show CDR1 as MGHRA and CDR2 as YSYEKL. The CDR3 coding sequence is TGCGCCAGCAGCCACCCAGAAGGGGGATTTGGCTATGGCTACACCTTC. Protein product: CASSHPEGGFGYGYTF.

A few counts support this clonotype. The J gene is TRBJ2-1, the V gene TRBV6-2 or TRBV6-3; D is possibly TRBD2 (5 bases). V dropped 2 bases and J dropped 7 bases, with 15 bases sitting between them. The CDR3 consists of 15 residues. Germline-derived CDR1 and CDR2 are MNHEY and SVGEGT. CDR3 nucleotides: TGTGCCAGCAGTTACCGGGCGGCGGGTAGGAATGAGCAGTTCTTC. It is translated as CASSYRAAGRNEQFF.

In this sample, this clonotype turned up a few times. The rearrangement uses TRBV12-3 or TRBV12-4 and TRBJ1-1; 8 bases align to TRBD1. This CDR3 has 15 amino acids. V lost 8 bases, J lost 0 bases, and 8 bases stayed unmatched. CDR3 loop: CASLDRGYMNTEAFF. DNA of the CDR3: TGTGCCAGCCTAGACAGGGGATACATGAACACTGAAGCTTTCTTT.

This clonotype was picked up a small number of times. CDR3 amino acids: CASSPPGRTGELFF. CDR3 in DNA: TGTGCCAGCTCACCACCGGGGCGCACCGGGGAGCTGTTTTTT. V usage is TRBV18 and J usage is TRBJ2-2, with D possibly being TRBD1 (5 bases). V gave up 0 bases and J gave up 4 bases, with 6 bases separating them. This CDR3 has 14 amino acids. Germline values: CDR1 KGHSH, CDR2 LQKENI.